This is a list of T cell receptor beta chains from one sample in a study of graft-versus-host responses after intestinal transplantation. These receptors' targets are unknown. Method: immunoSEQ multiplex PCR; TCRdb's copy keeps in-frame clones and lacks some. This repertoire shows roughly 110,000 clones, around nine tenths found once; its top ten account for 0.2% to 0.25%. The specimen was unstimulated CD4+ T cells sorted from spleen or lymph node cells, collected before transplant. The receptors come from a human donor who was the organ donor for an intestinal transplant. Both conserved end residues are part of each CDR3. Each record gives: D gene, V gene, CDR3 length, clone size, J gene, CDR3 protein, CDR3 DNA. A D gene is named only where the DNA matches it firmly. The size field is filled for only some rows; it gives once, few, many or a size class.

>TRBD2|TRBV5-1|16|-|TRBJ2-5
CASSRTSGRAGETQYF
TGCGCCAGCAGCCGAACTAGCGGGAGGGCAGGGGAGACCCAGTACTTC
>TRBD1|TRBV28|12|-|TRBJ2-7
CARRQGIDEQYF
TGTGCCAGACGACAGGGGATCGACGAGCAGTACTTC
>TRBD1|TRBV6-1|11|-|TRBJ1-1
CASRGTAEAFF
TGTGCCAGCAGAGGGACAGCTGAAGCTTTCTTT
>-|TRBV7-5|16|-|TRBJ2-1
CARSSRGLSSYNEQFF
TGTGCCAGAAGCTCCAGAGGACTAAGCTCCTACAATGAGCAGTTCTTC
>-|TRBV27|15|-|TRBJ1-3
CASSLSGTTGNTIYF
TGTGCCAGCAGTTTATCCGGGACGACTGGAAACACCATATATTTT
>TRBD2|TRBV27|16|once|TRBJ2-2
CASSREREGLTGELFF
TGTGCCAGCAGTCGCGAGCGGGAGGGCCTGACCGGGGAGCTGTTTTTT
>-|TRBV5-4|14|few|TRBJ2-5
CASSSMNNQETQYF
TGTGCCAGCAGCTCAATGAATAATCAAGAGACCCAGTACTTC
>-|TRBV23-1|19|-|TRBJ2-2
CASSPFRNPGAANTGELFF
TGCGCCAGCAGTCCTTTTCGGAACCCCGGGGCGGCGAACACCGGGGAGCTGTTTTTT
>-|TRBV15|17|-|TRBJ2-5
CATSLGRLAAYQETQYF
TGTGCCACCAGCTTAGGGCGGTTAGCGGCCTACCAAGAGACCCAGTACTTC
>-|TRBV4-2|14|-|TRBJ1-1
CASSQRTANTEAFF
TGTGCCAGCAGCCAAAGGACAGCGAACACTGAAGCTTTCTTT
>-|TRBV6-6|15|-|TRBJ2-7
CASSPWGPVLYEQYF
TGTGCCAGCAGCCCCTGGGGGCCGGTCCTTTACGAGCAGTACTTC
>TRBD1|TRBV6-1|15|-|TRBJ2-7
CASSQGTGGAGEQYF
TGTGCCAGCAGTCAAGGGACAGGGGGCGCGGGGGAGCAGTACTTC
>TRBD2|TRBV5-8|16|-|TRBJ2-3
CASSQGLAGVSDTQYF
TGTGCCAGCAGCCAAGGACTAGCGGGAGTCTCAGATACGCAGTATTTT
>-|TRBV29-1|13|-|TRBJ2-5
CSVAGTAKETQYF
TGCAGCGTCGCGGGGACAGCTAAAGAGACCCAGTACTTC
>TRBD2|TRBV5-1|17|-|TRBJ2-5
CASSSSRLAGLQETQYF
TGCGCCAGCAGTAGCTCTCGTCTAGCGGGACTCCAAGAGACCCAGTACTTC
>TRBD1|TRBV7-7|19|-|TRBJ2-7
CASSFYPDRGRQGGNEQYF
TGTGCCAGCAGCTTTTACCCCGATAGGGGGAGACAGGGTGGGAACGAGCAGTACTTC
>-|TRBV5-1|14|-|TRBJ2-5
CASSLGDHQETQYF
TGCGCCAGCAGCTTGGGGGACCACCAAGAGACCCAGTACTTC
>TRBD1|TRBV9|15|-|TRBJ1-3
CASSAFGTDLNTIYF
TGTGCCAGCAGCGCCTTCGGGACAGATTTAAACACCATATATTTT
>TRBD2|TRBV6-1|12|-|TRBJ2-7
CASRGLAGEQYF
TGTGCCAGCAGGGGACTAGCAGGCGAGCAGTACTTC
>-|TRBV20-1|11|-|TRBJ2-3
CSAAGGGTQYF
TGCAGTGCCGCCGGAGGGGGTACGCAGTATTTT
>-|TRBV10-3|11|once|TRBJ2-1
CAIARADEQFF
TGTGCCATCGCCCGGGCTGATGAGCAGTTCTTC
>-|TRBV20-1|10|-|TRBJ2-5
CSARRETQYF
TGCAGTGCTAGAAGGGAGACCCAGTACTTC
>-|TRBV18|15|-|TRBJ1-2
CASSPPGQNLNGYTF
TGTGCCAGCTCACCACCCGGGCAGAACCTAAATGGCTACACCTTC
>-|TRBV7-2|13|-|TRBJ2-3
CASSPRYTDTQYF
TGTGCCAGCAGCCCCCGGTACACAGATACGCAGTATTTT
>-|TRBV6-5|13|-|TRBJ2-4
CASSYRARDIQYF
TGTGCCAGCAGTTACAGGGCCCGGGACATTCAGTACTTC
>-|TRBV2|13|few|TRBJ2-7
CASSVGRSYEQYF
TGTGCCAGCAGTGTAGGACGGTCCTACGAGCAGTACTTC
>TRBD2|TRBV29-1|13|once|TRBJ2-1
CSGGSGLYNEQFF
TGCAGCGGTGGTAGCGGGTTGTACAATGAGCAGTTCTTC
>TRBD1|TRBV9|15|-|TRBJ2-3
CASSGTGISTDTQYF
TGTGCCAGCAGCGGGACAGGGATTAGCACAGATACGCAGTATTTT
>-|TRBV6-1|11|once|TRBJ1-2
CATRDTYGYTF
TGTGCCACCCGGGACACCTATGGCTACACCTTC
>-|TRBV30|14|-|TRBJ2-3
CAWSPAIDTDTQYF
TGTGCCTGGAGCCCTGCGATCGACACAGATACGCAGTATTTT
>TRBD2|TRBV27|16|-|TRBJ2-7
CASSLGTGLAGGEQYF
TGTGCCAGCAGTTTGGGGACCGGACTAGCGGGAGGCGAGCAGTACTTC
>-|TRBV5-1|15|-|TRBJ2-3
CASSLQGRDPDTQYF
TGCGCCAGCAGCCTGCAGGGAAGGGACCCAGATACGCAGTATTTT
>TRBD2|TRBV19|16|-|TRBJ2-1
CASKRLAGTSYNEQFF
TGTGCCAGTAAGCGGCTAGCGGGGACCTCCTACAATGAGCAGTTCTTC
>-|TRBV5-1|12|once|TRBJ2-7
CATPDGVYEQYF
TGCGCCACCCCGGACGGAGTCTACGAGCAGTACTTC
>-|TRBV9|17|-|TRBJ2-1
CASSVGPQGLAYNEQFF
TGTGCCAGCAGCGTAGGCCCCCAGGGACTGGCCTACAATGAGCAGTTCTTC
>TRBD2|TRBV5-7|14|-|TRBJ2-7
CASSLLAGGYEQYF
TGTGCCAGCAGCTTATTAGCGGGAGGCTACGAGCAGTACTTC
>-|TRBV9|15|-|TRBJ2-1
CASSSRPGVYNEQFF
TGTGCCAGCAGCTCCCGTCCGGGAGTGTACAATGAGCAGTTCTTC
>TRBD2|TRBV29-1|14|-|TRBJ2-3
CSVRTSGITDTQYF
TGCAGCGTCAGGACTAGCGGGATCACAGATACGCAGTATTTT
>-|TRBV5-4|13|-|TRBJ2-3
CASSLVMGDTQYF
TGTGCCAGCAGCTTGGTAATGGGGGATACGCAGTATTTT
>-|TRBV28|14|-|TRBJ2-5
CASSSTILQGPQYF
TGTGCCAGCAGTTCCACCATACTACAGGGTCCCCAGTACTTC
>-|TRBV20-1|11|-|TRBJ2-5
CSARTGETQYF
TGCAGTGCTAGAACGGGAGAGACCCAGTACTTC
>-|TRBV6-6|14|-|TRBJ2-1
CASRQIRDHNEQFF
TGTGCCAGCAGGCAAATCCGGGACCACAATGAGCAGTTCTTC
>TRBD2|TRBV5-1|16|-|TRBJ2-3
CASSLGLAGMADTQYF
TGCGCCAGCAGCTTGGGGTTAGCGGGAATGGCAGATACGCAGTATTTT
>TRBD1|TRBV6-6|14|-|TRBJ2-1
CASIRTGSYNEQFF
TGTGCCAGCATCAGGACAGGCTCCTACAATGAGCAGTTCTTC
>TRBD1|TRBV19|15|-|TRBJ2-5
CASGTGTGGFETQYF
TGTGCCAGTGGAACCGGGACAGGGGGTTTTGAGACCCAGTACTTC
>TRBD1|TRBV5-6|16|-|TRBJ1-1
CASSLGTGGWGTEAFF
TGTGCCAGCAGCTTGGGGACAGGGGGCTGGGGCACTGAAGCTTTCTTT
>-|TRBV29-1|13|-|TRBJ2-7
CSVEFSRGYEQYF
TGCAGCGTTGAATTCTCCAGGGGTTACGAGCAGTACTTC
>-|TRBV2|14|-|TRBJ2-2
CASTFLANTGELFF
TGTGCCAGCACTTTCCTGGCTAACACCGGGGAGCTGTTTTTT